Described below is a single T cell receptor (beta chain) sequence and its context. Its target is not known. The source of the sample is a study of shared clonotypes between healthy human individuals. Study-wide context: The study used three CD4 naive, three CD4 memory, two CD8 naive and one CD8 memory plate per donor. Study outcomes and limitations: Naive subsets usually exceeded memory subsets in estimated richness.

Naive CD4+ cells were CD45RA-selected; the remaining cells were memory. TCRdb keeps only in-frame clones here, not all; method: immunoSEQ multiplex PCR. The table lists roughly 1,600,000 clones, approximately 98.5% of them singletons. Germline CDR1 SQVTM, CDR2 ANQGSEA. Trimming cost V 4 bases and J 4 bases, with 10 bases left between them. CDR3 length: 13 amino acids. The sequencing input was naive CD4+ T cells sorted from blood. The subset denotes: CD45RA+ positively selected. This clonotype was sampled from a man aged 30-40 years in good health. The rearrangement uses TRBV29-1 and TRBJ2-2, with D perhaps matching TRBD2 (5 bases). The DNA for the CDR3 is TGCAGCGTTGTTCGGGGAAGCACCGGGGAGCTGTTTTTT. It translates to CSVVRGSTGELFF.